The source of this T cell receptor beta chain is a study of blood T cell repertoires in COVID-19. Using immunoSEQ multiplex PCR, the repertoire was profiled, and TCRdb retains in-frame clones only, with some absent. The sample carries 60,000 to 65,000 clones, 60% to 85% recorded once. The CDR3 has 15 residues. The germline V and J ends were trimmed by 5 bases and 3 bases, with 16 bases remaining between them. The germline V gene encodes CDR1 LNHDA and CDR2 SQIVND (reference sequence). The source is a woman aged 80 or older with acute or convalescent COVID-19. The chain employs TRBV19 and TRBJ1-1; maybe TRBD1 (5 bases). The specimen was peripheral blood. The DNA for the CDR3 is TGTGCCAGTAGTTCCCAACGGGGGGGTGACACTGAAGCTTTCTTT. Amino acids: CASSSQRGGDTEAFF. The variable domain in full, with the rest retrieved from reference TRBV19 and TRBJ1-1, is DGGITQSPKYLFRKEGQNVTLSCEQNLNHDAMYWYRQDPGQGLRLIYYSQIVNDFQKGDIAEGYSVSREKKESFPLTVTSAQKNPTAFYLCASSSQRGGDTEAFFGQGTRLTVV.